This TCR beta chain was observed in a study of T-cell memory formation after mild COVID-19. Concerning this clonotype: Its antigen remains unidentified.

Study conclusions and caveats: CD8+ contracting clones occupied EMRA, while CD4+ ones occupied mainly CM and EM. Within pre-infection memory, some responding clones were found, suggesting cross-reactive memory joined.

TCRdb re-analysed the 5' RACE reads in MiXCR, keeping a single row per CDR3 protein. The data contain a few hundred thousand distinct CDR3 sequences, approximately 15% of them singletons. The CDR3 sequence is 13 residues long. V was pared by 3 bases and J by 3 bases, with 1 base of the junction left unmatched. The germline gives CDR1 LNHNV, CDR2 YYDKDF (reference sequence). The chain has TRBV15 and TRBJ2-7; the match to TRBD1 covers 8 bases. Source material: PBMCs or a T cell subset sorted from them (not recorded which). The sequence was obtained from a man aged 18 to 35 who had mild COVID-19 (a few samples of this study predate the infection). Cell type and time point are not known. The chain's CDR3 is CATSRTGVYEQYF. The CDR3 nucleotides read TGTGCCACCAGCAGGACAGGGGTCTACGAGCAGTACTTC. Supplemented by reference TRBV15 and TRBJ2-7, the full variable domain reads DAMVIQNPRYQVTQFGKPVTLSCSQTLNHNVMYWYQQKSSQAPKLLFHYYDKDFNNEADTPDNFQSRRPNTSFCFLDIRSPGLGDTAMYLCATSRTGVYEQYFGPGTRLTVT.